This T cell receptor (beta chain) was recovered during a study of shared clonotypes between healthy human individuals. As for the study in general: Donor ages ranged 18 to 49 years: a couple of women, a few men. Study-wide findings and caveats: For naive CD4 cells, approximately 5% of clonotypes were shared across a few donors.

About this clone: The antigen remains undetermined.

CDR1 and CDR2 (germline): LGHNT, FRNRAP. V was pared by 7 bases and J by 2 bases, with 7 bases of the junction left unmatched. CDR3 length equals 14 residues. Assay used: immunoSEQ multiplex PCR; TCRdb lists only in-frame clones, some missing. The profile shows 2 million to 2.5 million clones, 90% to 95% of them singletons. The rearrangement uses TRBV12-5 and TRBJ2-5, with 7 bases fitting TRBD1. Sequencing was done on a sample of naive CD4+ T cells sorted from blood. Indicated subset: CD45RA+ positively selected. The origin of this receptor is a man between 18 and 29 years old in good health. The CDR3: CASASGTAQETQYF. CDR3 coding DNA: TGTGCTAGTGCCTCTGGGACAGCTCAAGAGACCCAGTACTTC.